The rows below give T cell receptor beta chains drawn from one sample of a study of blood T cell repertoires in COVID-19. The method was immunoSEQ multiplex PCR; TCRdb's version includes in-frame clones alone and lacks a portion of them. The sample consists of roughly 340,000 clones, about 90% of them appearing once. Sequencing used peripheral blood. The receptor set was obtained from a woman in her 30s with COVID-19, enrolled during active disease. The CDR3 runs from the conserved cysteine through the conserved F or W. The D gene is left open where the match is weak. Size values are once, few and many counts, or a class for expanded clones, and some rows have none.

>-|-|TRBJ1-1|TRBV9
CASSGSGKNTEAFF
TGTGCCAGCAGCGGAAGCGGAAAGAACACTGAAGCTTTCTTT
>-|-|TRBJ1-1|TRBV27
CASGGFGATEAFF
TGTGCCAGCGGGGGGTTTGGGGCCACTGAAGCTTTCTTT
>-|-|TRBJ1-6|TRBV5-6
CASSPGGSPLHF
TGTGCCAGCAGCCCGGGAGGTTCACCCCTCCACTTT
>-|-|TRBJ2-5|TRBV11-2
CASSSRHQDRFETQYF
TGTGCCAGCAGCTCCAGACACCAGGACAGATTTGAGACCCAGTACTTC
>TRBD2|-|TRBJ2-1|TRBV7-2
CASSSPRTSGTSSYNEQFF
TGTGCCAGCAGCTCCCCCCGGACTAGCGGGACTAGCTCCTACAATGAGCAGTTCTTC
>TRBD2|-|TRBJ2-3|TRBV12-5
CASGLVMGRLAGRGDTQYF
TGTGCTAGTGGTTTGGTAATGGGGCGACTAGCGGGAAGGGGAGACACGCAGTATTTT
>TRBD2|-|TRBJ2-1|TRBV7-9
CASSLPKALAGNNEQFF
TGTGCCAGCAGCTTACCAAAGGCACTAGCGGGGAACAATGAGCAGTTCTTC
>-|-|TRBJ1-1|TRBV12-3/TRBV12-4
CASSFSVEAFF
TGTGCCAGCAGTTTTTCCGTTGAAGCTTTCTTT
>TRBD1|once|TRBJ2-1|TRBV3-1/TRBV3-2
CASSQPGTVVEQFF
TGTGCCAGCAGCCAACCCGGGACAGTTGTTGAGCAGTTCTTC
>TRBD1|-|TRBJ1-1|TRBV25-1
CASSEGQDYLNTEAFF
TGTGCCAGCAGTGAGGGACAGGACTATCTGAACACTGAAGCTTTCTTT
>-|few|TRBJ1-5|TRBV29-1
CSAGEDGGSAQHF
TGCAGCGCCGGAGAGGACGGGGGATCGGCCCAGCATTTT
>TRBD2|-|TRBJ2-3|TRBV10-1
CASSKTRLAGVSTDTQYF
TGCGCCAGCAGTAAAACCAGACTAGCGGGGGTTAGCACAGATACGCAGTATTTT
>TRBD1|-|TRBJ2-7|TRBV19
CASSIAQGAYEQYF
TGTGCCAGTAGTATCGCCCAGGGGGCCTACGAGCAGTACTTC
>TRBD1|-|TRBJ1-2|TRBV19
CASSIHSGQAQGYTF
TGTGCCAGTAGTATTCATTCGGGACAGGCGCAAGGCTACACCTTC
>TRBD1|few|TRBJ2-7|TRBV13
CASSLSGTGATYEQYF
TGTGCCAGCAGCTTAAGTGGTACAGGGGCCACCTACGAGCAGTACTTC
>-|-|TRBJ1-1|TRBV6-2/TRBV6-3
CASSRQYTEAFF
TGTGCCAGCAGCCGACAATACACTGAAGCTTTCTTT
>TRBD2|-|TRBJ2-1|TRBV6-2/TRBV6-3
CASSYPGGGVRNEQFF
TGTGCCAGCAGTTACCCCGGGGGGGGAGTTAGGAATGAGCAGTTCTTC
>TRBD2|-|TRBJ2-3|TRBV20-1
CSASPGGLTDTQYF
TGCAGTGCTAGTCCGGGGGGGCTGACAGATACGCAGTATTTT
>-|-|TRBJ2-7|TRBV3-1/TRBV3-2
CASSQDEQGRYEQYF
TGTGCCAGCAGCCAAGATGAGCAGGGCAGGTACGAGCAGTACTTC
>TRBD1|-|TRBJ2-7|TRBV6-6
CASSYPRDRSTYEQYF
TGTGCCAGCAGTTACCCACGGGACAGGAGCACCTACGAGCAGTACTTC
>TRBD1|-|TRBJ1-1|TRBV7-8
CASSSGQTTEAFF
TGTGCCAGCAGCTCGGGACAGACTACTGAAGCTTTCTTT
>-|-|TRBJ1-2|TRBV20-1
CSASLSRASYYGYTF
TGCAGTGCTAGTCTGTCCAGGGCCTCTTACTATGGCTACACCTTC
>-|-|TRBJ1-1|TRBV2
CASSEASGRAEAFF
TGTGCCAGCAGTGAAGCGTCAGGGAGGGCTGAAGCTTTCTTT
>TRBD2|-|TRBJ2-5|TRBV5-4
CASSSSGGVQETQYF
TGTGCCAGCAGCTCTAGCGGGGGGGTACAAGAGACCCAGTACTTC
>-|-|TRBJ1-2|TRBV28
CAVGTYGYTF
TGTGCCGTGGGGACTTATGGCTACACCTTC
>TRBD2|-|TRBJ2-3|TRBV27
CASSPPPGLAGSRTDTQYF
TGTGCCAGCAGTCCCCCTCCTGGACTAGCGGGATCCCGCACAGATACGCAGTATTTT
>TRBD1|few|TRBJ1-1|TRBV7-9
CASSLQGLGTEAFF
TGTGCCAGCAGTCTACAGGGGTTGGGGACTGAAGCTTTCTTT
>-|-|TRBJ2-1|TRBV10-3
CAIKGTGQNEQFF
TGTGCCATCAAGGGAACAGGACAGAATGAGCAGTTCTTC
>-|-|TRBJ2-1|TRBV5-4
CASSPSTGNLGEQFF
TGTGCCAGCAGCCCCTCCACAGGGAATCTGGGTGAGCAGTTCTTC
>-|few|TRBJ1-1|TRBV28
CASSFSRGGSTEAFF
TGTGCCAGCAGTTTCTCCCGGGGGGGATCAACTGAAGCTTTCTTT
>-|-|TRBJ2-2|TRBV28
CASSLVAGSRNTGELFF
TGTGCCAGCAGTTTAGTAGCAGGGTCGAGGAACACCGGGGAGCTGTTTTTT
>-|few|TRBJ1-5|TRBV6-5
CASSYSGQNSQPQHF
TGTGCCAGCAGTTATTCAGGACAGAACTCACAGCCCCAGCATTTT
>TRBD1|-|TRBJ1-2|TRBV28
CASSPSTGWGYTF
TGTGCCAGCAGTCCCTCGACAGGGTGGGGCTACACCTTC
>TRBD2|-|TRBJ2-1|TRBV5-8
CASSLDYGTSDFNEQFF
TGTGCCAGCAGCCTTGATTACGGGACTAGCGATTTTAATGAGCAGTTCTTC
>-|-|TRBJ2-5|TRBV11-2
CASSLSDRETQYF
TGTGCCAGCAGCTTATCCGATCGGGAGACCCAGTACTTC
>TRBD2|-|TRBJ2-3|TRBV10-3
CAISDSRGAGGPDTQYF
TGTGCCATCAGTGACTCGAGGGGAGCGGGGGGCCCAGATACGCAGTATTTT
>-|-|TRBJ1-3|TRBV7-9
CASSSRPGIGNTIYF
TGTGCCAGCAGCTCCAGGCCGGGAATTGGAAACACCATATATTTT
>TRBD2|-|TRBJ2-2|TRBV24-1
CATSAAPTSGRNTGELFF
TGTGCCACCAGTGCCGCCCCGACTAGCGGGAGAAACACCGGGGAGCTGTTTTTT
>-|-|TRBJ1-2|TRBV4-2
CASSQFQGMAYGYTF
TGTGCCAGCAGCCAATTCCAGGGGATGGCCTATGGCTACACCTTC
>-|-|TRBJ1-1|TRBV10-3
CATRPGFHNNRAFF
TGTGCCACCCGGCCAGGGTTTCATAACAATAGAGCTTTCTTT
>TRBD2|few|TRBJ2-5|TRBV6-2/TRBV6-3
CASSYIYSRGGETQYF
TGTGCCAGCAGTTATATCTACAGCCGGGGGGGTGAGACCCAGTACTTC
>-|-|TRBJ1-3|TRBV11-2
CASSLGWTDSGNTIYF
TGTGCCAGCAGCTTAGGATGGACAGACTCTGGAAACACCATATATTTT
>TRBD2|-|TRBJ2-2|TRBV4-2
CASSQASGGAYTGELFF
TGTGCCAGCAGCCAAGCTAGCGGGGGGGCTTACACCGGGGAGCTGTTTTTT
>-|-|TRBJ2-5|TRBV14
CASSPLARGRETQYF
TGTGCCAGCAGCCCACTGGCCCGCGGGCGGGAGACCCAGTACTTC
>-|once|TRBJ1-4|TRBV2
CASSEVQVEWEKLFF
TGTGCCAGCAGTGAAGTCCAGGTTGAATGGGAAAAACTGTTTTTT
>TRBD2|-|TRBJ2-1|TRBV5-4
CASSFGTSGPSSYNEQFF
TGTGCCAGCAGCTTTGGTACTAGCGGGCCGAGCTCCTACAATGAGCAGTTCTTC
>-|-|TRBJ1-2|TRBV6-5
CASSYSRVHYGYTF
TGTGCCAGCAGTTACTCCAGGGTTCACTATGGCTACACCTTC